The subject of this entry is one T cell receptor beta chain. Allocation to cohorts depended on clinical history reported by the participants. Germline V gives CDR1 SQVTM, CDR2 ANQGSEA. The CDR3 has 11 amino acids. Trimming took 6 bases from V and 9 from J, leaving 15 bases between them. This sample stems from a study of blood T cell repertoires in COVID-19. In the authors' methods: Reference gene primer amplification gave nucleated cell count estimates. The protocol was immunoSEQ multiplex PCR, while the TCRdb copy is restricted to in-frame clones and leaves out a portion. V and J calls and clone size come straight from that table; D and trimming were deduced from the DNA. Here the sample spans some 500,000 clones, roughly 90% being singletons.

The chain is built from TRBV29-1 and TRBJ2-7; tentative D call: TRBD1 (6 bases). This TCR was recovered from a woman aged 40 to 50 who had recovered from COVID-19. What was sequenced was PBMCs or T cells enriched from blood (not recorded which). CDR3 sequence (DNA): TGCAGCGTGCGACAGGATACAGTGCAGTACTTC. This codes for CSVRQDTVQYF.